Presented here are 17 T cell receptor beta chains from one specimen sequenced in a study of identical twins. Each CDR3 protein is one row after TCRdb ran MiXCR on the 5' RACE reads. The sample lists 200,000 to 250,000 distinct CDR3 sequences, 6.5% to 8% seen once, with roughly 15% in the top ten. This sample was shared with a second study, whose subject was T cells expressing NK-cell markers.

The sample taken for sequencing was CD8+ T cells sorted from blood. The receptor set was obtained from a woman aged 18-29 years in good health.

The chain's CDR3 is CASSAMRDQPQHF. DNA for the CDR3: TGTGCCAGCAGTGCCATGAGAGATCAGCCCCAGCATTTT. The V gene is TRBV27, the J gene TRBJ1-5; D is ambiguous. Trimming took off 5 bases at V and 5 bases at J, with 10 bases between the two ends. The CDR3 has 13 amino acids. Per germline, CDR1 MNHEY and CDR2 SMNVEV (reference sequence).

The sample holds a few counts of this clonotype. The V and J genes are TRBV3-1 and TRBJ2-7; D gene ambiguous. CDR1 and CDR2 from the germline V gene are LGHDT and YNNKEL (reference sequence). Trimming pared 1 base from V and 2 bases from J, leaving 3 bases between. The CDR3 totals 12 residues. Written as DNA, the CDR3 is TGTGCCAGCAGCCAAGCGGCCTACGAGCAGTACTTC. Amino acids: CASSQAAYEQYF.

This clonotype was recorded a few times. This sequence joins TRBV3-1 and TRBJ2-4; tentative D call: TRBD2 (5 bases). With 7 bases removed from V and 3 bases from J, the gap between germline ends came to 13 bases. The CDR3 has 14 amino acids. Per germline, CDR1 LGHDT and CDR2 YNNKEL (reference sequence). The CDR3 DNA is TGTGCCAGCAAGGGAGCGGTCGACAAAAACATTCAGTACTTC. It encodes CASKGAVDKNIQYF.

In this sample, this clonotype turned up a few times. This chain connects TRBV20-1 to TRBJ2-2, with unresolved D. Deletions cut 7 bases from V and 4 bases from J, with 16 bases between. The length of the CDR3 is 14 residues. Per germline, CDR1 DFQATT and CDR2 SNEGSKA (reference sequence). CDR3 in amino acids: CSVRRSASTGELFF. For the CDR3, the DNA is TGCAGTGTGAGACGGTCCGCTAGCACCGGGGAGCTGTTTTTT.

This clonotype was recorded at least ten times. The DNA for the CDR3 is TGCAGGCTGGACAGTACCTTTGGGTCTGAAGCTTTCTTT. Translation gives CRLDSTFGSEAFF. The chain is built from TRBV20-1 and TRBJ1-1; tentative D call: TRBD1 (6 bases). The germline CDR1 and CDR2 sequences are DFQATT and SNEGSKA (reference sequence). This CDR3 contains 13 residues.

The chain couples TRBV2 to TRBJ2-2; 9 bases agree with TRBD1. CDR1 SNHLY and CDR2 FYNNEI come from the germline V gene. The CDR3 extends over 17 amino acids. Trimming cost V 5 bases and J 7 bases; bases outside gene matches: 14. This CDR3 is CASSPKIEGQGRGELFF. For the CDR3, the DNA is TGTGCCAGCAGTCCTAAGATCGAGGGACAGGGTCGCGGGGAGCTGTTTTTT.

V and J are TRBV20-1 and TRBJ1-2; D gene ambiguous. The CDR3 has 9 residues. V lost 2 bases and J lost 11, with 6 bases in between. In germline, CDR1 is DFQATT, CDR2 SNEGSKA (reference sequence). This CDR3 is CSARTDYTF. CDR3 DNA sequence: TGCAGTGCTAGAACAGATTACACCTTC.

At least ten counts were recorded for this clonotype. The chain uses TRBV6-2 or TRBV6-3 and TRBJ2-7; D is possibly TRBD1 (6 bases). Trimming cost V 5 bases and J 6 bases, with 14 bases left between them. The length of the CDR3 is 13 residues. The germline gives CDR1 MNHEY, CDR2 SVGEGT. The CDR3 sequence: CASSLTGSTEQYF. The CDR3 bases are TGTGCCAGCAGTCTTACAGGGTCCACCGAGCAGTACTTC.

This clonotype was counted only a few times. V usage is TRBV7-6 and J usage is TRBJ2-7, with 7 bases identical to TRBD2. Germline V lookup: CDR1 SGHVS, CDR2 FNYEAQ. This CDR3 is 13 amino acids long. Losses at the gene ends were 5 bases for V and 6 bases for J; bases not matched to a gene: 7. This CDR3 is CASSPSGAVEQYF. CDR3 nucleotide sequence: TGTGCCAGCAGCCCGAGCGGGGCTGTCGAGCAGTACTTC.

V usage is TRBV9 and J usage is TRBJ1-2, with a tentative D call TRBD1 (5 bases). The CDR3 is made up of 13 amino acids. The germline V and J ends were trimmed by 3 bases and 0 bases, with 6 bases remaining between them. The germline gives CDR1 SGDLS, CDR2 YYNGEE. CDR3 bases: TGTGCCAGCAGCGGGGGGTCTAACTATGGCTACACCTTC. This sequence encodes CASSGGSNYGYTF. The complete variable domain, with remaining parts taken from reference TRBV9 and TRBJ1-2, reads DSGVTQTPKHLITATGQRVTLRCSPRSGDLSVYWYQQSLDQGLQFLIQYYNGEERAKGNILERFSAQQFPDLHSELNLSSLELGDSALYFCASSGGSNYGYTFGSGTRLTVV.

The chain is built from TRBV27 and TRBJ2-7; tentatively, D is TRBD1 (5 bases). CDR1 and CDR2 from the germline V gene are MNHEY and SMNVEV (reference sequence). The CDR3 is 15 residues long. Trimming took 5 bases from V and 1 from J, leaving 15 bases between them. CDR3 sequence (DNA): TGTGCCAGCAGTACTTGGGGTAGGGGATCCTACGAGCAGTACTTC. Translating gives CASSTWGRGSYEQYF.

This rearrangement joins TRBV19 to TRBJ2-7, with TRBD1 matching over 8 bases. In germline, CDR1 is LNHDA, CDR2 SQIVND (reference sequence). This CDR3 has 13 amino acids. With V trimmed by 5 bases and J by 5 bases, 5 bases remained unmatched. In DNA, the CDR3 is TGTGCCAGTAGTGAGGACAGGGACCACGAGCAGTACTTC. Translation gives CASSEDRDHEQYF.

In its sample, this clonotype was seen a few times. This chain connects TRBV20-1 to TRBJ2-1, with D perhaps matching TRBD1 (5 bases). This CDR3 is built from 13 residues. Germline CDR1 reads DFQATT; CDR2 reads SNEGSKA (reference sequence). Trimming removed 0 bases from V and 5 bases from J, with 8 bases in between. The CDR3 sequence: CSAREGLNNEQFF. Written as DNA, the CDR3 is TGCAGTGCTAGAGAGGGGCTGAACAATGAGCAGTTCTTC.

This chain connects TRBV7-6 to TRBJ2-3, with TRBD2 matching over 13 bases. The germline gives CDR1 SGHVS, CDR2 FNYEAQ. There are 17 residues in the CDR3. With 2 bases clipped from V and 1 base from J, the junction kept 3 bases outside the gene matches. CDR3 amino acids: CASSLRGLAGGTDTQYF. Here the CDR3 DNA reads TGTGCCAGCAGCTTACGTGGACTAGCGGGAGGCACAGATACGCAGTATTTT.

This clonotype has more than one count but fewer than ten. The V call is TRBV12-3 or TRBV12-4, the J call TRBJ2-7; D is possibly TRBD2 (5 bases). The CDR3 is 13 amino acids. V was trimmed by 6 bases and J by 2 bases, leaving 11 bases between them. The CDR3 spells CASRENGAYEQYF. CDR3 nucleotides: TGTGCCAGCAGGGAAAACGGGGCCTACGAGCAGTACTTC.

The CDR3 DNA reads as TGCGCCAGCAGACCCCCGGGGACAGACGGAAATGAGCAGTTCTTC. Translating gives CASRPPGTDGNEQFF. The chain recombines TRBV4-1 with TRBJ2-1; 7 nucleotides match TRBD1. Germline V gene lookup returns CDR1 MGHRA and CDR2 YSYEKL. The CDR3 consists of 15 residues. Trimming at V came to 6 bases and at J to 7 bases, leaving 12 bases not matched to a gene.

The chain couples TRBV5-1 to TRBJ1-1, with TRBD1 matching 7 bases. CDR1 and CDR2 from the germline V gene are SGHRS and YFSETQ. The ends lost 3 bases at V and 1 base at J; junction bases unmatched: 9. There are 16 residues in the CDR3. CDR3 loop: CASSSGRTGGNTEAFF. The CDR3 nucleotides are TGCGCCAGCAGCTCTGGGAGGACAGGAGGGAACACTGAAGCTTTCTTT. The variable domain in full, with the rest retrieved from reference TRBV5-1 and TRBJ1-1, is KAGVTQTPRYLIKTRGQQVTLSCSPISGHRSVSWYQQTPGQGLQFLFEYFSETQRNKGNFPGRFSGRQFSNSRSEMNVSTLELGDSALYLCASSSGRTGGNTEAFFGQGTRLTVV.